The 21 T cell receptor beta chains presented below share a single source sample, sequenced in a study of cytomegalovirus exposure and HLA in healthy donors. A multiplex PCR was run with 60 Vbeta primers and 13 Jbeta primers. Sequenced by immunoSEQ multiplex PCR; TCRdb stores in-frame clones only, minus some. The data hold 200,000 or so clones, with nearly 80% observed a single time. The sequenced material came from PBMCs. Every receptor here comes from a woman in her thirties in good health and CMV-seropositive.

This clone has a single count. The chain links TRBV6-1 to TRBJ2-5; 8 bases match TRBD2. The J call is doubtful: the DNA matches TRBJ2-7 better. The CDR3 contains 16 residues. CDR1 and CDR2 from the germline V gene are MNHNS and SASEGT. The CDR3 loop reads CASSETIAGSSYEQYF. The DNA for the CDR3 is TGTGCCAGCAGTGAGACAATAGCGGGGAGCTCCTACGAGCAGTACTTC.

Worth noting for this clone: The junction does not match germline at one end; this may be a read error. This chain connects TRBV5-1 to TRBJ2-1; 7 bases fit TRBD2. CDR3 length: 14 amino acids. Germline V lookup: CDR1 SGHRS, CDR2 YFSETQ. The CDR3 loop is CASSWGGTYNEQFF. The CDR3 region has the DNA TGTGCCAGCAGCTGGGGGGGGACGTACAATGAGCAGTTCTTC.

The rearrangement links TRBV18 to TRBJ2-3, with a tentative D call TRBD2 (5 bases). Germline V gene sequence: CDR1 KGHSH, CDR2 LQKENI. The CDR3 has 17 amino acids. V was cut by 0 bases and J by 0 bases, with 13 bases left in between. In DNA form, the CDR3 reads TGTGCCAGCTCACCACCCGGACTCAGACATAGCACAGATACGCAGTATTTT. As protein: CASSPPGLRHSTDTQYF. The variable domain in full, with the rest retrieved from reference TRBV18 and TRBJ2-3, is NAGVMQNPRHLVRRRGQEARLRCSPMKGHSHVYWYRQLPEEGLKFMVYLQKENIIDESGMPKERFSAEFPKEGPSILRIQQVVRGDSAAYFCASSPPGLRHSTDTQYFGPGTRLTVL.

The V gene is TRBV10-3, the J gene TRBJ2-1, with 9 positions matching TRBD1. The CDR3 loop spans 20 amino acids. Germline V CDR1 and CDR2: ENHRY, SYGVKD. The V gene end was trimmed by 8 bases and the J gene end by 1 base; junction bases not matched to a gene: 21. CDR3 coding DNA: TGTGCCATCGCCAACAGTCCGGGACAGGGTAACAAGGGGTCCTACAATGAGCAGTTCTTC. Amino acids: CAIANSPGQGNKGSYNEQFF.

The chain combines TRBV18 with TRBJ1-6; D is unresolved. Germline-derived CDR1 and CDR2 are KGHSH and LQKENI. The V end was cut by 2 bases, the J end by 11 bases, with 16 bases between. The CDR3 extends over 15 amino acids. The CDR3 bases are TGTGCCAGCTCACCAGCGGGCAGCCGTTTTACACCCCTCCACTTT. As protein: CASSPAGSRFTPLHF.

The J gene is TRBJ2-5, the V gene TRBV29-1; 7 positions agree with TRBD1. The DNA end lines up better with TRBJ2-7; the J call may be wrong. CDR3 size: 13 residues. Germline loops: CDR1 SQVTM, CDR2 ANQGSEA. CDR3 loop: CSVALQGHYEQYF. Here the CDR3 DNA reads TGCAGCGTCGCACTACAGGGGCACTACGAGCAGTACTTC.

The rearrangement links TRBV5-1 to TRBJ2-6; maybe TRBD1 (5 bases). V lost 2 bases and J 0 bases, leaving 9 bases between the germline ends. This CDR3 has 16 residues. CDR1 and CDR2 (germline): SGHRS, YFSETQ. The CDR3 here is CASSFTGVSGANVLTF. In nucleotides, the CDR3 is TGCGCCAGCAGCTTTACAGGAGTCTCTGGGGCCAACGTCCTGACTTTC.

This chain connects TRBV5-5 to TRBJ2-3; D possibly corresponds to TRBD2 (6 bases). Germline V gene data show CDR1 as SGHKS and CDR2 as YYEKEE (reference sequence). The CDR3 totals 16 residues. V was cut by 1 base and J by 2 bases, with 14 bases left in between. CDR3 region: CASSLWASETTDTQYF. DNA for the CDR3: TGTGCCAGCAGCTTGTGGGCTAGCGAAACCACAGATACGCAGTATTTT.

The CDR3 region is CASSLEGSYGYTF. The CDR3, as DNA: TGTGCCAGCAGCTTAGAGGGAAGCTATGGCTACACCTTC. The chain recombines TRBV5-6 with TRBJ1-2; D uncertain. The CDR3 is 13 amino acids. V gave up 2 bases and J gave up 4 bases, with 9 bases separating them. In germline, CDR1 is SGHDT, CDR2 YYEEEE.

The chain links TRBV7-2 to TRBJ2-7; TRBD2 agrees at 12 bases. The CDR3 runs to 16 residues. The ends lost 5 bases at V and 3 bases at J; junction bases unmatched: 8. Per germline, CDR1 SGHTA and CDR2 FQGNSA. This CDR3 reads CASSPGLAGRNYEQYF. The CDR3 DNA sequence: TGTGCCAGCAGCCCCGGACTAGCGGGACGGAACTACGAGCAGTACTTC.

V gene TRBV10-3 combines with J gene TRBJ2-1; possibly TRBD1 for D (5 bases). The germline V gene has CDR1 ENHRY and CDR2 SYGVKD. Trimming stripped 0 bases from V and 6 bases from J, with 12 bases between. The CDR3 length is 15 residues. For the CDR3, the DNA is TGTGCCATCAGTGAGTCAGAGACAGTTGGCAATGAGCAGTTCTTC. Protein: CAISESETVGNEQFF.

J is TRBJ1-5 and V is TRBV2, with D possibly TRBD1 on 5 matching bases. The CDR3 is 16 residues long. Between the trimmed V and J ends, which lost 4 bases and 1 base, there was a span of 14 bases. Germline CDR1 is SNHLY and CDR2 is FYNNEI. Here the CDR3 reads CASSAGRGPSNQPQHF. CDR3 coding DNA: TGTGCCAGCAGTGCGGGGCGGGGCCCGAGCAATCAGCCCCAGCATTTT.

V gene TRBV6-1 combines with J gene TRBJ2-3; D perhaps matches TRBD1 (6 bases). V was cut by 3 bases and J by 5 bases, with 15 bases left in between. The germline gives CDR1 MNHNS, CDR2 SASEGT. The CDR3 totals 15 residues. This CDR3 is CASSEVAGAGDTQYF. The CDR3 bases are TGTGCCAGCAGTGAGGTAGCAGGGGCCGGAGATACGCAGTATTTT.

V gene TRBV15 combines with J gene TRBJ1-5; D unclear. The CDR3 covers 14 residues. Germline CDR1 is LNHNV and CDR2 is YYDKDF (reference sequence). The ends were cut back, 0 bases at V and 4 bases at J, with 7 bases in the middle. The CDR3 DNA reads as TGTGCCACCAGCAGAGATCTCGGGAATCAGCCCCAGCATTTT. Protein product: CATSRDLGNQPQHF.

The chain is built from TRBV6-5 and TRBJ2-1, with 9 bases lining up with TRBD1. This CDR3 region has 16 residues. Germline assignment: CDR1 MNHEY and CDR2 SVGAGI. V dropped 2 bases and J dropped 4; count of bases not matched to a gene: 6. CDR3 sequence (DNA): TGTGCCAGCAGTTACGCAACGGGACAGGGTTACAATGAGCAGTTCTTC. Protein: CASSYATGQGYNEQFF.

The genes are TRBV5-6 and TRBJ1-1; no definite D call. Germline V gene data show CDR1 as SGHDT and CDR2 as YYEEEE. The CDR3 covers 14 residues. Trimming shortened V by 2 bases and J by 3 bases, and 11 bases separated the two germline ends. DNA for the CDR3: TGTGCCAGCAGCTTCGGAAGGAGGGACACTGAAGCTTTCTTT. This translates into CASSFGRRDTEAFF.

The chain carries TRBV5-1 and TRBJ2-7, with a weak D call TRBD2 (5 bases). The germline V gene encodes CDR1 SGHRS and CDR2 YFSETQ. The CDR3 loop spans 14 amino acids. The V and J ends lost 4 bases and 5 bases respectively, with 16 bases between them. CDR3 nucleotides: TGCGCCAGCAGCCCCCCTTGGGGAGTCGACGAGCAGTACTTC. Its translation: CASSPPWGVDEQYF.

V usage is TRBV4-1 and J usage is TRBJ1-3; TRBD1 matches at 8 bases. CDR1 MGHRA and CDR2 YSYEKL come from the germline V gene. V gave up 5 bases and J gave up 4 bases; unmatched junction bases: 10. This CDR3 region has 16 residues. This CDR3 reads CASSSRTGPAGNTIYF. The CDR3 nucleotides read TGCGCCAGCAGCTCCCGGACAGGGCCGGCGGGAAACACCATATATTTT.

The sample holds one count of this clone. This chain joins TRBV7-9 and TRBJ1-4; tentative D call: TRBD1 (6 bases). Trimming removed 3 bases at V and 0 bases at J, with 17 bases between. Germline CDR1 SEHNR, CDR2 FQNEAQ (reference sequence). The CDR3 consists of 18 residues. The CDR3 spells CASSFGTGGHTTNEKLFF. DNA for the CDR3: TGTGCCAGCAGCTTTGGGACGGGGGGGCACACAACTAATGAAAAACTGTTTTTT.

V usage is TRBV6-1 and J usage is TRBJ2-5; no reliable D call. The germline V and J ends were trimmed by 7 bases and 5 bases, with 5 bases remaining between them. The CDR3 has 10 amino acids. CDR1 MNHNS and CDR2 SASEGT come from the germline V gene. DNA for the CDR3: TGTGCCAGCAACGGTGAGACCCAGTACTTC. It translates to CASNGETQYF.

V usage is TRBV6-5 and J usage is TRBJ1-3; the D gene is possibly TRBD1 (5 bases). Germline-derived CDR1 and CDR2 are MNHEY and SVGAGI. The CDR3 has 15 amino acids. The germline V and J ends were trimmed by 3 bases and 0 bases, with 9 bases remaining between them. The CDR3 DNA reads TGTGCCAGCAGTTATAGGACAAACTCTGGAAACACCATATATTTT. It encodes CASSYRTNSGNTIYF.